This T cell receptor beta chain was recovered during a study of shared clonotypes between healthy human individuals. Study summary: Each donor contributed plates that comprised three CD4 naive, three CD4 memory, two CD8 naive and one CD8 memory. Points from the study as a whole: Among four donors, roughly 5% of naive CD4 clonotypes were found in common. Clonotype sharing among donors, it was expected, would be affected by sequencing depth.

Losses at the gene ends were 4 bases for V and 9 bases for J; bases not matched to a gene: 5. Germline assignment: CDR1 MNHEY and CDR2 SMNVEV (reference sequence). The CDR3 length is 13 residues. With respect to this clone: The antigen is not known.

Samples underwent the assay at deep level. Here immunoSEQ multiplex PCR was the method, and the copy in TCRdb shows in-frame clones only, minus some. The repertoire holds about 820,000 clones, with 80% to 95% as singletons. CD45RO-negative cells were positively selected for CCR7, leaving out terminally differentiated effector memory CD45RA+ cells. The J gene is TRBJ2-1, the V gene TRBV27, with 8 positions matching TRBD1. The sequenced sample consisted of naive CD8+ T cells sorted from blood. The clonotype originates from a man aged 30-40 years in good health. Here the CDR3 DNA reads TGTGCCAGCAGTTATGACAGGGGAGGTGAGCAGTTCTTC. Translating gives CASSYDRGGEQFF.